This T cell receptor beta chain emerged from a study of regulatory T cells in long-lasting Graves disease. Study-wide findings and caveats: Persistent disease preferred TRBV28, TRBJ1-2 and TRBJ2-5; new disease, TRBV20-1 and TRBJ2-1.

Regarding time point: persistent/refractory GD, antithyroid drugs over 5 years with positive TRAb. There was RNA extracted from PBMCs, and the TCR library was made from it. This CDR3 spans 13 amino acids. V was trimmed by 5 bases and J by 7 bases, leaving 15 bases between them. Germline V gene lookup returns CDR1 LNHNV and CDR2 YYDKDF (reference sequence). Relying on iRepertoire HTBI primers and Arm-PCR of CDR3 regions, the team built TCR beta libraries. TCRdb called the multiplex PCR reads again in MiXCR, with one record for every CDR3 protein. The data show a few hundred thousand distinct CDR3 sequences, around a fifth seen once. This clonotype was observed at least ten times. What it binds is unknown.

The rearrangement joins TRBV15 to TRBJ2-7; D is possibly TRBD1 or TRBD2 (5 bases each). This sample comprised peripheral blood mononuclear cells (PBMCs), obtained when the disease was refractory, from a patient treated with antithyroid drugs. The sequence derives from a female donor with Graves disease. The CDR3 loop reads CATSPPGANEQYF. The CDR3 bases are TGTGCCACCAGCCCCCCCGGGGCGAATGAGCAGTACTTC.